This T cell receptor (beta chain) emerged from a study of blood T cell repertoires in COVID-19. Study as a whole: Donors in the United States, Italy and Spain gave samples during acute or convalescent COVID-19. Sample material is recorded as cDNA or gDNA derived from T cells, B-cell-depleted T cells, or PBMCs.

Seattle's enrolled individuals joined amid active infection and were then monitored longitudinally. Authors' analysis steps: Amplification from reference gene primers served as the basis for estimated nucleated cell counts. The repertoire was sequenced with immunoSEQ multiplex PCR; TCRdb's copy has only in-frame clones and lacks some. The D gene and trimming were derived from the DNA, and the V and J assignments and clone size from that table. The table lists 300,000 to 400,000 clones, 87% of them singletons, with around 10% in the top ten. V lost 0 bases to trimming and J lost 4 bases; unmatched junction nucleotides: 5. CDR3 length: 16 residues. From germline, CDR1 is LGHNA and CDR2 YSLEER.

Sequencing was carried out using peripheral blood. The receptor's source is a man aged 25-40 years with COVID-19, enrolled during active disease. The chain has TRBV4-3 and TRBJ2-2; 7 bases line up with TRBD1. In DNA, the CDR3 is TGCGCCAGCAGCCAAGAAGGATCAGGGGGCACCGGGGAGCTGTTTTTT. Its protein is CASSQEGSGGTGELFF.